These 27 T cell receptor beta chains came from one sample sequenced in a study of blood T cell repertoires in COVID-19. Sequenced by immunoSEQ multiplex PCR; TCRdb stores in-frame clones only, minus some. The sample lists about 220,000 clones, more than 80% occurring once. Sequences were obtained from PBMCs or T cells enriched from blood (not recorded which). The receptors derive from a woman aged 18-29 years in a cohort exposed to, infected with or recovered from COVID-19 (not recorded which).

The chain recombines TRBV10-2 with TRBJ2-5, with D tentatively TRBD2 (7 bases). Looked up from germline, CDR1 is WSHSY and CDR2 is SAAADI. The CDR3 runs to 16 residues. V was trimmed by 2 bases and J by 2 bases, leaving 15 bases between them. The CDR3 loop is CASSEGGRGVQETQYF. The CDR3 DNA follows: TGCGCCAGCAGTGAGGGAGGGAGGGGGGTTCAAGAGACCCAGTACTTC.

The chain employs TRBV5-4 and TRBJ2-3; maybe TRBD2 (6 bases). The CDR3 length is 15 residues. The germline V and J ends were trimmed by 4 bases and 0 bases, with 12 bases remaining between them. CDR1 is SGHNT, CDR2 YYREEE, per germline (reference sequence). The CDR3 loop reads CASSPRLESTDTQYF. The CDR3 DNA reads as TGTGCCAGCAGCCCCCGACTAGAGAGCACAGATACGCAGTATTTT.

The chain recombines TRBV9 with TRBJ1-3; D is ambiguous. The CDR3 contains 15 residues. The germline gives CDR1 SGDLS, CDR2 YYNGEE. V was trimmed by 0 bases and J by 0 bases, leaving 7 bases between them. The CDR3 region has the DNA TGTGCCAGCAGCGTAGAAGGGAGCTCTGGAAACACCATATATTTT. Its protein product is CASSVEGSSGNTIYF.

V and J are TRBV12-5 and TRBJ1-1, with a possible D match to TRBD1 (6 bases). Trimming removed 1 base from V and 1 base from J, with 13 bases in between. Per germline, CDR1 LGHNT and CDR2 FRNRAP. The CDR3 contains 16 residues. CDR3 sequence reads: CASGLAPATGNTEAFF. DNA of the CDR3: TGTGCTAGTGGTTTGGCACCGGCGACAGGGAACACTGAAGCTTTCTTT.

This clone was counted a few times. In DNA form, the CDR3 reads TGTGCCAGCAGTTTAGGACAGGGGGCATCGGGCTACACCTTC. Translating it yields CASSLGQGASGYTF. The rearrangement joins TRBV28 to TRBJ1-2, with 11 bases that match TRBD1. V lost 2 bases to trimming and J lost 8 bases; unmatched junction nucleotides: 4. The CDR3 contains 14 residues. Per the germline V gene, CDR1 is MDHEN and CDR2 is SYDVKM.

The CDR3 coding sequence is TGTGCCATCAGTGAGTCCGAGACAGAGAACACCGGGGAGCTGTTTTTT. It codes for CAISESETENTGELFF. This rearrangement joins TRBV10-3 to TRBJ2-2; maybe TRBD1 (5 bases). V lost 0 bases and J 1 base, leaving 9 bases between the germline ends. There are 16 residues in the CDR3. Germline CDR1 ENHRY, CDR2 SYGVKD.

V is TRBV5-1 and J is TRBJ1-2; 8 bases are a match to TRBD1. This CDR3 comprises 16 residues. Germline loops: CDR1 SGHRS, CDR2 YFSETQ. The junction had 7 bases not matched to a gene; V was cut back by 3 bases and J by 0 bases. CDR3 in amino acids: CASSSDRATANYGYTF. CDR3 nucleotide sequence: TGCGCCAGCAGCTCGGACAGGGCCACAGCTAACTATGGCTACACCTTC.

The rearrangement uses TRBV28 and TRBJ2-3; TRBD2 matches 7 bases. The germline V gene encodes CDR1 MDHEN and CDR2 SYDVKM. V lost 4 bases, J lost 1 base, and 5 bases stayed unmatched. The CDR3 is made up of 15 amino acids. CDR3 loop: CASSSPSGGTDTQYF. The DNA for the CDR3 is TGTGCCAGCAGTTCCCCCAGCGGGGGCACAGATACGCAGTATTTT. Full variable domain (outside the CDR3, taken from reference TRBV28 and TRBJ2-3): DVKVTQSSRYLVKRTGEKVFLECVQDMDHENMFWYRQDPGLGLRLIYFSYDVKMKEKGDIPEGYSVSREKKERFSLILESASTNQTSMYLCASSSPSGGTDTQYFGPGTRLTVL.

The chain recombines TRBV6-5 with TRBJ1-1, with 7 bases identical to TRBD1. CDR3 length equals 15 residues. V gave up 6 bases and J gave up 5 bases; unmatched junction bases: 12. Germline V lookup: CDR1 MNHEY, CDR2 SVGAGI. The CDR3, as DNA: TGTGCCAGCAGCCCCAATGAGGGGGCGAGGACTGAAGCTTTCTTT. It is translated as CASSPNEGARTEAFF.

The rearrangement links TRBV6-1 to TRBJ1-2; no reliable D call. Germline assignment: CDR1 MNHNS and CDR2 SASEGT. V lost 2 bases and J lost 6, with 10 bases in between. The CDR3 length is 13 residues. The CDR3 DNA reads TGTGCCAGCAGTGAACAGGTTCGCAATGGCTACACCTTC. As protein: CASSEQVRNGYTF.

This clone has just one count. The V and J genes are TRBV28 and TRBJ1-5; the D is unclear. Trimming took 10 bases from V and 0 from J, leaving 16 bases between them. This CDR3 has 15 residues. CDR1 is MDHEN, CDR2 SYDVKM, per germline. The CDR3 coding sequence is TGTGCCACCAGGATAGGAGATTATAGCAATCAGCCCCAGCATTTT. Translated: CATRIGDYSNQPQHF.

The chain joins TRBV28 to TRBJ2-7, with a tentative D call TRBD1 (6 bases). Looked up from germline, CDR1 is MDHEN and CDR2 is SYDVKM. V dropped 4 bases and J dropped 3 bases, with 13 bases sitting between them. The CDR3 covers 14 residues. In DNA, the CDR3 is TGTGCCAGCAGTTCAGGGGATGAGGACTACGAGCAGTACTTC. Amino acid sequence: CASSSGDEDYEQYF.

In regard to this clone: One end of the junction fails to match germline, which may point to a read error. The rearrangement uses TRBV7-7 and TRBJ1-5, with D uncertain. CDR1 is SSHAT and CDR2 is FNYEAQ in the germline V gene (reference sequence). The CDR3 runs 16 residues. The CDR3 DNA follows: TGTGCTAGCAGCTTAGATCCTCCAGACGGAGGTCAGCCCCAGCATTTT. This encodes CASSLDPPDGGQPQHF. Combining the CDR3 with reference TRBV7-7 and TRBJ1-5 gives the whole variable domain GAGVSQSPRYKVTKRGQDVTLRCDPISSHATLYWYQQALGQGPEFLTYFNYEAQPDKSGLPSDRFSAERPEGSISTLTIQRTEQRDSAMYRCASSLDPPDGGQPQHFGDGTRLSIL.

V usage is TRBV10-2 and J usage is TRBJ1-5; no clear D gene. Trimming removed 5 bases from V and 0 bases from J, with 8 bases in between. The CDR3 runs to 14 residues. Germline V lookup: CDR1 WSHSY, CDR2 SAAADI. DNA for the CDR3: TGCGCCAGCAGTCCCCGGGGTAGCAATCAGCCCCAGCATTTT. As protein: CASSPRGSNQPQHF.

The V and J genes are TRBV2 and TRBJ2-7, with a weak D call TRBD2 (6 bases). Per the germline V gene, CDR1 is SNHLY and CDR2 is FYNNEI. This CDR3 has 11 residues. V lost 3 bases, J lost 9 bases, and 9 bases lay in between. CDR3 bases: TGTGCCAGCAGTGACGGGGGTCCGCAGTACTTC. It yields the protein CASSDGGPQYF.

J is TRBJ2-1 and V is TRBV6-4, with 8 bases aligning to TRBD2. This CDR3 spans 15 amino acids. Per germline, CDR1 MRHNA and CDR2 SNTAGT. Trimming took 3 bases from V and 6 from J; bases not matched to a gene: 7. CDR3 residues: CASSERLALFNEQFF. In DNA form, the CDR3 reads TGTGCCAGCAGTGAAAGACTAGCGCTATTCAATGAGCAGTTCTTC.

This rearrangement joins TRBV3-1 (or the pseudogene TRBV3-2) to TRBJ1-1; D gene ambiguous. This CDR3 is 14 amino acids long. The germline V gene encodes CDR1 LGHDT and CDR2 YNNKEL (reference sequence). Trimming pared 5 bases from V and 6 bases from J, leaving 16 bases between. The CDR3 protein is CASSIRAGSAEAFF. CDR3 nucleotides: TGTGCCAGCAGCATAAGGGCCGGGAGCGCTGAAGCTTTCTTT.

This clone has just one count. The chain joins TRBV21-1 to TRBJ1-2; the table's D gene call, TRBD1, was not cross checked with the DNA. TRBV21-1 constitutes a pseudogene. CDR3 length equals 17 residues. CDR3 sequence reads: CASSKEQGDLFNYGYTF. The CDR3 region has the DNA TGTGCCAGCAGCAAGGAGCAGGGGGATCTCTTTAACTATGGCTACACCTTC.

The chain recombines TRBV2 with TRBJ2-1; 8 bases agree with TRBD2. V trimming: 11 bases; J trimming: 4 bases; junction bases outside the gene matches: 7. Germline V gene data show CDR1 as SNHLY and CDR2 as FYNNEI. The CDR3 is 13 residues long. The CDR3 DNA is TGTGCCCGGGGCGGGAGGAAGTACAATGAGCAGTTCTTC. Translation gives CARGGRKYNEQFF.

The chain carries TRBV5-1 and TRBJ1-2; D may be TRBD1 (6 bases). Germline loops: CDR1 SGHRS, CDR2 YFSETQ. The CDR3 totals 15 residues. Trimming cost V 5 bases and J 4 bases, with 18 bases left between them. The DNA of the CDR3 is TGCGCCAGCAGTCCAACCACCCAGGGGATCTATGGCTACACCTTC. Protein: CASSPTTQGIYGYTF.

The chain has TRBV3-1 (or the pseudogene TRBV3-2) and TRBJ2-2; 10 positions agree with TRBD2. After removal of 4 bases from V and 5 bases from J, the junction contained 7 bases not matched to a gene. CDR3 length: 16 amino acids. Germline V CDR1 and CDR2: LGHDT, YNNKEL (reference sequence). The CDR3 nucleotides read TGTGCCAGCAGCCCCCCCCCTAGCGGGGGAACCGGGGAGCTGTTTTTT. Translated, it gives CASSPPPSGGTGELFF.

The gene calls are TRBV27 and TRBJ1-2, with 8 bases matching TRBD1. The trim removed 4 bases at V and 4 bases at J, leaving 8 bases unmatched. The CDR3 has 15 residues. CDR1 is MNHEY and CDR2 is SMNVEV in the germline V gene (reference sequence). CDR3 bases: TGTGCCAGCAGTTCAGTTCAGGGGGCTGGCTATGGCTACACCTTC. Translating it yields CASSSVQGAGYGYTF.

This sequence joins TRBV3-1 (or the pseudogene TRBV3-2) and TRBJ1-3; D uncertain. With 2 bases removed from V and 0 bases from J, the gap between germline ends came to 8 bases. The CDR3 length is 15 residues. Per the germline V gene, CDR1 is LGHDT and CDR2 is YNNKEL (reference sequence). The DNA of the CDR3 is TGTGCCAGCAGCCAATCCACGGGCTCTGGAAACACCATATATTTT. This encodes CASSQSTGSGNTIYF.

This chain links TRBV10-2 with TRBJ2-1; the D gene is possibly TRBD2 (6 bases). Deletions cut 7 bases from V and 2 bases from J, with 24 bases between. CDR1 is WSHSY, CDR2 SAAADI, per germline. This CDR3 contains 18 residues. The CDR3 DNA reads as TGCGCCAGCACGGGGTTGGGGATACGGGCGGGAACCTACAATGAGCAGTTCTTC. It specifies CASTGLGIRAGTYNEQFF.

This rearrangement joins TRBV9 to TRBJ2-2, with 9 positions matching TRBD2. Trimming cost V 2 bases and J 1 base; bases outside gene matches: 3. This CDR3 comprises 16 residues. CDR1 is SGDLS and CDR2 is YYNGEE in the germline V gene. CDR3 residues: CASSVSSGRNTGELFF. The CDR3 DNA follows: TGTGCCAGCAGCGTGAGTAGCGGGAGGAACACCGGGGAGCTGTTTTTT.

The J gene is TRBJ2-5, the V gene TRBV18; 11 positions agree with TRBD1. Germline CDR1 reads KGHSH; CDR2 reads LQKENI. J was trimmed by 4 bases and V by 6 bases; bases with no gene match: 13. The CDR3 length is 17 residues. This CDR3 reads CASSPTSDRGQGETQYF. The CDR3, as DNA: TGTGCCAGCTCCCCTACCTCGGACAGGGGGCAAGGAGAGACCCAGTACTTC.

This chain uses TRBV7-3 with TRBJ1-2, with a tentative D call TRBD1 (6 bases). CDR1 and CDR2 from the germline V gene are SGHTA and FQGTGA. The CDR3 is 14 amino acids. Trimming took 1 base from V and 8 from J, leaving 14 bases between them. The CDR3 region is CASSLSGRGEGYTF. The CDR3 nucleotides are TGTGCCAGCAGCTTAAGCGGCAGGGGTGAAGGCTACACCTTC.